Listed below are T cell receptor beta chains from one sample, sequenced in a study of blood T cell repertoires in COVID-19. The method was immunoSEQ multiplex PCR; TCRdb's version includes in-frame clones alone and lacks a portion of them. The sample holds about 42,000 clones; more than 80% are singletons and the top ten take 9%. Sequencing used peripheral blood. These TCRs come from a man under 40 with active or convalescent COVID-19. The CDR3 runs from the conserved cysteine through the conserved F or W. The D gene is left open where the match is weak. Part of the rows lack a size; the others show once, few, many or a class for expanded clones.

V gene,clone size,D gene,J gene,CDR3 DNA,CDR3 protein
TRBV7-9,NA,NA,TRBJ2-2,TGTGCCAGCAGCTTAACTGTCACCGGGGAGCTGTTTTTT,CASSLTVTGELFF
TRBV4-1,NA,NA,TRBJ1-1,TGCGCCAGCAGCCAAGACTCGCCGACCCAGGCGAAGACTGAAGCTTTCTTT,CASSQDSPTQAKTEAFF
TRBV19,NA,TRBD1,TRBJ2-1,TGTGCCAGTAGTATAGATGTTCCGGACAGGGCCTACAATGAGCAGTTCTTC,CASSIDVPDRAYNEQFF
TRBV19,NA,NA,TRBJ2-3,TGTGCCAGTAGTATAAGGGGTGAGGGCACAGATACGCAGTATTTT,CASSIRGEGTDTQYF
TRBV18,once,NA,TRBJ1-1,TGTGCCAGCTTGGGAGGGCTGAACACTGAAGCTTTCTTT,CASLGGLNTEAFF
TRBV28,NA,NA,TRBJ1-4,TGTGCCAGCAGTTTATCCGGGGGGACTAATGAAAAACTGTTTTTT,CASSLSGGTNEKLFF
TRBV15,once,TRBD1,TRBJ2-6,TGTGCCACCAGCAGAGATCCCGGGACAGGGGGCAGTGGGGCCAACGTCCTGACTTTC,CATSRDPGTGGSGANVLTF
TRBV5-6,NA,NA,TRBJ1-4,TGTGCCAGCAGCTTCGGTAGGGGTGGTGAAAAACTGTTTTTT,CASSFGRGGEKLFF
TRBV2,NA,TRBD1,TRBJ1-4,TGTGCCAGCAGTCCAGACAGGGGGTTAGCTAATGAAAAACTGTTTTTT,CASSPDRGLANEKLFF
TRBV5-1,NA,NA,TRBJ2-1,TGCGCCAGCAGCTTGGGCAGGGGCCGGGTGAATGAGCAGTTCTTC,CASSLGRGRVNEQFF
TRBV12-3/TRBV12-4,NA,NA,TRBJ2-3,TGTGCCAGCAGCCGGGGGGATACGCAGTATTTT,CASSRGDTQYF
TRBV29-1,NA,NA,TRBJ2-5,TGCAGCGTTGAACAGGGAAGAGAGACCCAGTACTTC,CSVEQGRETQYF
TRBV6-6,NA,NA,TRBJ2-2,TGTGCCAGCAGACTATCTAGGAACACCGGGGAGCTGTTTTTT,CASRLSRNTGELFF
TRBV19,NA,NA,TRBJ1-5,TGTGCCAGTAGTATAAACGGGTGGAGCAATCAGCCCCAGCATTTT,CASSINGWSNQPQHF
TRBV2,NA,NA,TRBJ1-5,TGTGCCAGCAGAGATTTGGGGCGCTCCAATCAGCCCCAGCATTTT,CASRDLGRSNQPQHF
TRBV5-6,NA,TRBD2,TRBJ2-2,TGTGCCAGCAGCTTACTAGCGGACACCGGGGAGCTGTTTTTT,CASSLLADTGELFF
TRBV25-1,NA,TRBD1,TRBJ1-3,TGTGCCAGCAGTGCGCGGGACAGGGTCTCTGGAAACACCATATATTTT,CASSARDRVSGNTIYF
TRBV6-1,NA,TRBD2,TRBJ2-1,TGTGCCAGCAGTGCTATTCGGACTAGCGGGAGTTTGAATGAGCAGTTCTTC,CASSAIRTSGSLNEQFF
TRBV10-3,NA,NA,TRBJ1-2,TGTGCCATCAGTTCAACAGGGAACTATGGCTACACCTTC,CAISSTGNYGYTF
TRBV6-5,NA,NA,TRBJ1-2,TGTGCCAGCCGTCTCCGGGACTCCGGGGGCTACACCTTC,CASRLRDSGGYTF
TRBV5-6,NA,NA,TRBJ2-3,TGTGCCAGCAGCTCAGCAGGGGCCGAGAATGTGGATACGCAGTATTTT,CASSSAGAENVDTQYF
TRBV5-6,NA,NA,TRBJ1-2,TGTGCCAGCAGCTTGGCTTATAACTATGGCTACACCTTC,CASSLAYNYGYTF
TRBV7-9,NA,TRBD1,TRBJ2-7,TGTGCCAGCAGCTATGGAGCCGGGACAGGCTCCTACGAGCAGTACTTC,CASSYGAGTGSYEQYF
TRBV18,few,TRBD1,TRBJ1-4,TGTGCCAGCTCGCGACAGGGGGGTTCGGAAAAACTGTTTTTT,CASSRQGGSEKLFF
TRBV12-5,NA,NA,TRBJ1-5,TGTGCTAGTGGTCCTGGACAGCCTAGCAATCAGCCCCAGCATTTT,CASGPGQPSNQPQHF
TRBV14,NA,TRBD2,TRBJ2-5,TGTGCCAGCAGCCAAGAATCAGGACTAGCGGGGAGAGAGACCCAGTACTTC,CASSQESGLAGRETQYF
TRBV15,NA,NA,TRBJ1-3,TGTGCCACCAGCAGAGATTTTGGGCCGATCTCTGGAAACACCATATATTTT,CATSRDFGPISGNTIYF
TRBV2,NA,TRBD1,TRBJ1-2,TGTGCCAGCAGTGAACAGGGGGTCGGCTACACCTTC,CASSEQGVGYTF
TRBV6-6,NA,TRBD1,TRBJ2-1,TGTGCCAGCAGTCGACGCTCCGGGACAGGGATCTACAATGAGCAGTTCTTC,CASSRRSGTGIYNEQFF